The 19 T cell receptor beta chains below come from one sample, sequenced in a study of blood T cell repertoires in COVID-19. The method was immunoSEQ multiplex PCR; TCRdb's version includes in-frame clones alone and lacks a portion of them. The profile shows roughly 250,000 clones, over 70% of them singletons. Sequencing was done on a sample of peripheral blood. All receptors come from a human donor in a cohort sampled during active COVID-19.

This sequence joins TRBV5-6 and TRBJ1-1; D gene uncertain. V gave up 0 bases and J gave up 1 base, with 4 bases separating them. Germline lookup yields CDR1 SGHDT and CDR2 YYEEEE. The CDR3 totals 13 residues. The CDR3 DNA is TGTGCCAGCAGCTTGGCTTGGAACACTGAAGCTTTCTTT. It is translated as CASSLAWNTEAFF.

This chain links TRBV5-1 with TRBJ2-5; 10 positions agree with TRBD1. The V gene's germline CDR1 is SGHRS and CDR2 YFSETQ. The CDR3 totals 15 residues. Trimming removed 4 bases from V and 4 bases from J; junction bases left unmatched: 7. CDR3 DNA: TGCGCCAGCAGCCGGGGGACAGGGGTTTCAGAGACCCAGTACTTC. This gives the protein CASSRGTGVSETQYF.

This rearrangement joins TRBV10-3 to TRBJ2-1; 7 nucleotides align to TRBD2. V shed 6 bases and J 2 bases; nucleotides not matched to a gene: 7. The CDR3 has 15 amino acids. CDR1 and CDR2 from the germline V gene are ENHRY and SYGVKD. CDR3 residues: CAIRASGGAYNEQFF. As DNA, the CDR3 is TGTGCCATCAGGGCGTCTGGGGGGGCCTACAATGAGCAGTTCTTC.

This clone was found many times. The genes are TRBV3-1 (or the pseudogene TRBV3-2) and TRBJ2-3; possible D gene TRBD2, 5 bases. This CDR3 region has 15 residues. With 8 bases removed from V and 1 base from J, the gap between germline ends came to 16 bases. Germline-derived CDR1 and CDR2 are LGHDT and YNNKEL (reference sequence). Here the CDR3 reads CASVDRFGGTDTQYF. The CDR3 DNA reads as TGTGCCAGCGTCGACCGCTTCGGGGGCACAGATACGCAGTATTTT.

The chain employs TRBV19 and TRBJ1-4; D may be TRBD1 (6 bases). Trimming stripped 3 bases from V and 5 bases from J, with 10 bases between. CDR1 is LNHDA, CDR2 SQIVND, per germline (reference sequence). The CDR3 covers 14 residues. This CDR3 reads CASSIRGANEKLFF. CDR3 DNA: TGTGCCAGTAGTATCCGGGGGGCAAATGAAAAACTGTTTTTT.

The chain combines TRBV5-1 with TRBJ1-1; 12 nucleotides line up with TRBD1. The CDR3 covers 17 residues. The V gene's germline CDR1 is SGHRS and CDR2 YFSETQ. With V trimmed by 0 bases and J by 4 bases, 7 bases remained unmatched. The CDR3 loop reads CASSLGDRGRSPTEAFF. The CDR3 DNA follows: TGCGCCAGCAGCTTGGGGGACAGGGGGCGATCACCCACTGAAGCTTTCTTT.

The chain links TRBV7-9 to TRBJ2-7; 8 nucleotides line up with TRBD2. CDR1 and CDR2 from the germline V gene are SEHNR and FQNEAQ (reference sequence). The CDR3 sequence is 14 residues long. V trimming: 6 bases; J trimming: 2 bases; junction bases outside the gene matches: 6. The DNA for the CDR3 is TGTGCCAGCAGGGAGGCGGGAGGCACCTACGAGCAGTACTTC. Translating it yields CASREAGGTYEQYF.

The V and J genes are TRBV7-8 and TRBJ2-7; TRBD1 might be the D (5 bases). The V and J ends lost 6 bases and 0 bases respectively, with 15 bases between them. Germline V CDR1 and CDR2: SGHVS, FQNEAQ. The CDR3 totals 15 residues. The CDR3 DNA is TGTGCCAGCAGTAGCCGACAGATCCTCTCCTACGAGCAGTACTTC. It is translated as CASSSRQILSYEQYF. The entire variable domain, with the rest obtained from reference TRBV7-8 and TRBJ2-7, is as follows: GAGVSQSPRYKVAKRGQDVALRCDPISGHVSLFWYQQALGQGPEFLTYFQNEAQLDKSGLPSDRFFAERPEGSVSTLKIQRTQQEDSAVYLCASSSRQILSYEQYFGPGTRLTVT.

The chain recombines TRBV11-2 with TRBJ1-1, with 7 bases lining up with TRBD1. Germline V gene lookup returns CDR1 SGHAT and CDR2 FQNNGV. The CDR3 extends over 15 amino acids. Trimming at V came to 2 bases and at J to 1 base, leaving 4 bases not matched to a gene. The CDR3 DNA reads TGTGCCAGCAGCTTAAAGGGGGCAGCGAACACTGAAGCTTTCTTT. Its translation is CASSLKGAANTEAFF.

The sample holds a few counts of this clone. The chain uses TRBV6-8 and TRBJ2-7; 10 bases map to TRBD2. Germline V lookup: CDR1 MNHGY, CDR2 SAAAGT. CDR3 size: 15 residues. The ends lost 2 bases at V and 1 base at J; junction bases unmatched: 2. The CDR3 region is CASSYRLAGSYEQYF. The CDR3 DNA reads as TGTGCCAGCAGTTACAGACTAGCGGGTTCCTACGAGCAGTACTTC.

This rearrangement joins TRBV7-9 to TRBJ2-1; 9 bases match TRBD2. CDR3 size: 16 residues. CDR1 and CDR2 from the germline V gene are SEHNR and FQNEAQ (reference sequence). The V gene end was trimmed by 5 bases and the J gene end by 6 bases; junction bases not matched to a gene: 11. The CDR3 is CASSAPGAGGSNEQFF. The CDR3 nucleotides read TGTGCCAGCAGCGCCCCGGGAGCGGGGGGATCCAATGAGCAGTTCTTC.

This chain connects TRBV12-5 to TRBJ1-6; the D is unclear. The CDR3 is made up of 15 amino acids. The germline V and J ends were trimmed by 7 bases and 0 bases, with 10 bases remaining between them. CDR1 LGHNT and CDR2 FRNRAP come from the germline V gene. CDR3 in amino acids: CASASWSSYNSPLHF. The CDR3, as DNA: TGTGCTAGTGCAAGCTGGAGCTCCTATAATTCACCCCTCCACTTT.

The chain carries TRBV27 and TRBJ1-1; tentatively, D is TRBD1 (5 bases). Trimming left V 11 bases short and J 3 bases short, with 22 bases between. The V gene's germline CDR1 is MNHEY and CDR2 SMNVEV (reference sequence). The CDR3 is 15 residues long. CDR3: CARDWMGPRDTEAFF. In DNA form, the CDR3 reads TGTGCCCGGGACTGGATGGGGCCCCGGGACACTGAAGCTTTCTTT.

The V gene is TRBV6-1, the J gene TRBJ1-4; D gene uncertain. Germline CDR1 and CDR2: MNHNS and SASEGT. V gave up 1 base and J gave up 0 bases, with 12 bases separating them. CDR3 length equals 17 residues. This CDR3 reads CASSEDHFSATNEKLFF. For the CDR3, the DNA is TGTGCCAGCAGTGAAGACCATTTCAGCGCAACTAATGAAAAACTGTTTTTT.

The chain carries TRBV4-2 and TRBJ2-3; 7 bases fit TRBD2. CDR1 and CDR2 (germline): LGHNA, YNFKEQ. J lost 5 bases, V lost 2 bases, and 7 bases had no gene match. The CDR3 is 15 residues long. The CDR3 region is CASSQIGGLKDTQYF. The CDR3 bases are TGTGCCAGCAGCCAAATCGGGGGGTTGAAAGATACGCAGTATTTT.

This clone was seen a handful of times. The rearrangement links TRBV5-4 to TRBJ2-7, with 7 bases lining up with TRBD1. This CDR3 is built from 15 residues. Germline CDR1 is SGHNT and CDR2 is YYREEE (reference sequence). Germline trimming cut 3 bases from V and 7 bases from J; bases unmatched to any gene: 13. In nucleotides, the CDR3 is TGTGCCAGCAGCTACGCTGACAGGGTTCGCGAAGAGCAGTACTTC. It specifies CASSYADRVREEQYF.

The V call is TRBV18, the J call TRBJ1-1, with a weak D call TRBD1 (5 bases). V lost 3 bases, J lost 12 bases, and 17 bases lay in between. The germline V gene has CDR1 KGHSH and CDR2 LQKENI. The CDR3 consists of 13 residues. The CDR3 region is CASSPGGGAETFF. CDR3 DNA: TGTGCCAGCTCACCGGGGGGAGGGGCAGAGACTTTCTTT.

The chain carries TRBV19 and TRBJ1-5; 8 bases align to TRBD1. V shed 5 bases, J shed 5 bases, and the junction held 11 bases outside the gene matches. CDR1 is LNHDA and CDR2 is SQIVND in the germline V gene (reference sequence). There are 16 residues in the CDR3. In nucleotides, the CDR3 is TGTGCCAGTAGTCGTACCGGGACAGGAGATTATCAGCCCCAGCATTTT. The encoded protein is CASSRTGTGDYQPQHF.

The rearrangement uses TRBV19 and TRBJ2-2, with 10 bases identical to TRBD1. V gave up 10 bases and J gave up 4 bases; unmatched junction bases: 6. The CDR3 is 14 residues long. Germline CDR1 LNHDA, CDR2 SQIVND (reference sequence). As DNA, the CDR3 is TGTGCCACGTCCGGGACAGGGGTCACCGGGGAGCTGTTTTTT. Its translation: CATSGTGVTGELFF.